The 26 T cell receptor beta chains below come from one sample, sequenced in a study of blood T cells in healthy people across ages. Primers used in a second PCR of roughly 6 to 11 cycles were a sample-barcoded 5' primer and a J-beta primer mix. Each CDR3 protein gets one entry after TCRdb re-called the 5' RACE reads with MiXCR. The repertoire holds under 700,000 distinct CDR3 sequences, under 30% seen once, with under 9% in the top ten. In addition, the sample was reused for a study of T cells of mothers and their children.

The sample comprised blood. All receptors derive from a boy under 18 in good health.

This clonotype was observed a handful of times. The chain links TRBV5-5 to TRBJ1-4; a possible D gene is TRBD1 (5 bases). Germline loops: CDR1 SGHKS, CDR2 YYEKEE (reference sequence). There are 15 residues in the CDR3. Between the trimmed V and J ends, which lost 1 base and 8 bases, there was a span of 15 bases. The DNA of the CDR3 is TGTGCCAGCAGCTTGAGCAGGGCATTGGGCGAAAAACTGTTTTTT. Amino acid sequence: CASSLSRALGEKLFF.

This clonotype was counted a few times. CDR3 loop: CSAIRGLSTDTQYF. The CDR3, as DNA: TGCAGCGCCATCCGGGGGCTTAGCACAGATACGCAGTATTTT. The rearrangement links TRBV29-1 to TRBJ2-3; D may correspond to TRBD1 or TRBD2 (6 bases each). The CDR3 extends over 14 amino acids. V shed 7 bases and J shed 0 bases, with 14 bases lying between them. Germline CDR1 is SQVTM and CDR2 is ANQGSEA.

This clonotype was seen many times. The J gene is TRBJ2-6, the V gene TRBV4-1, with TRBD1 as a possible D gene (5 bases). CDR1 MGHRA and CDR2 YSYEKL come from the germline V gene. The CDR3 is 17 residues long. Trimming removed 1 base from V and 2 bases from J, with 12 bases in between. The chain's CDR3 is CASSQALRGAGANVLTF. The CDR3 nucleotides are TGCGCCAGCAGCCAAGCTTTAAGGGGTGCTGGGGCCAACGTCCTGACTTTC.

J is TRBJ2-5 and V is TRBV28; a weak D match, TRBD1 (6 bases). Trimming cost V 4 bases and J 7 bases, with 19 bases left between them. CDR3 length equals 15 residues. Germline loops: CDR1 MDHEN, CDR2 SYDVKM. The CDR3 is CASSSDRRSGGTQYF. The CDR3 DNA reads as TGTGCCAGCAGTTCCGACAGGCGGAGTGGGGGGACCCAGTACTTC.

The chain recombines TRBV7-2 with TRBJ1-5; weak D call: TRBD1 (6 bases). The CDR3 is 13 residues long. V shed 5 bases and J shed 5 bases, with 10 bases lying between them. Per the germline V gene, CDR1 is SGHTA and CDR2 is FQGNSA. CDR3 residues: CASSGNRDQPQHF. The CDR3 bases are TGTGCCAGCAGCGGCAACAGGGATCAGCCCCAGCATTTT.

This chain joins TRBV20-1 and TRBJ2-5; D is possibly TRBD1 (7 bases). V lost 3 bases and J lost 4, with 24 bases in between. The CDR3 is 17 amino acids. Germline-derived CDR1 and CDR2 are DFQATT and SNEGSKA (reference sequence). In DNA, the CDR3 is TGCAGTGCTAGTGGGACAGTCTCCGGGAGTACTCCAGAGACCCAGTACTTC. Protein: CSASGTVSGSTPETQYF.

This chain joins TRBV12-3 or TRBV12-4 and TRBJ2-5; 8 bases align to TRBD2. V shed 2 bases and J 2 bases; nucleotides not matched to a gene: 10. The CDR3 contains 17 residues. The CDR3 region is CASSLPLAALGQETQYF. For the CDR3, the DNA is TGTGCCAGCAGTTTACCACTAGCGGCCCTTGGTCAAGAGACCCAGTACTTC.

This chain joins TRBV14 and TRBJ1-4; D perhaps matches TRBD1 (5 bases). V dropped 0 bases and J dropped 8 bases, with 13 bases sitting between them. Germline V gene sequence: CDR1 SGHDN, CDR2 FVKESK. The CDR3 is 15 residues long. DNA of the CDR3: TGTGCCAGCAGCCAAGACGCAGGGTCAAGAGAAAAACTGTTTTTT. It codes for CASSQDAGSREKLFF.

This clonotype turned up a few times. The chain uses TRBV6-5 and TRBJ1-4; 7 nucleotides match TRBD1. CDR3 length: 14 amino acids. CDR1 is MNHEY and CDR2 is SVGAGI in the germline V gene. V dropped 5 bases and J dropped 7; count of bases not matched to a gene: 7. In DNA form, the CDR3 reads TGTGCCAGCAGTAAGGGGGCGCAGGGTGAAAAACTGTTTTTT. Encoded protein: CASSKGAQGEKLFF.

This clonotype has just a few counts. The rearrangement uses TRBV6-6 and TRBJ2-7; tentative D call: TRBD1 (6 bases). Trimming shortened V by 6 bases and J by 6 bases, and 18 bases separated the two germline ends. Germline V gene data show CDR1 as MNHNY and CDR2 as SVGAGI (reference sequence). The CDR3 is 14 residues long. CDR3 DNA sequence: TGTGCCAGCAGGGACCCGGGGACATCGGGCGAGCAGTACTTC. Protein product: CASRDPGTSGEQYF.

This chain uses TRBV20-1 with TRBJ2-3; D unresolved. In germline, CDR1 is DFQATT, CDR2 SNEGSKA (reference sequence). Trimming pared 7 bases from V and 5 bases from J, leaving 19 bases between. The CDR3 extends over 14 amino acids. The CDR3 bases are TGCAGTGTCCCGAGCGATCTCCTTGGAGATACGCAGTATTTT. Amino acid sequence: CSVPSDLLGDTQYF.

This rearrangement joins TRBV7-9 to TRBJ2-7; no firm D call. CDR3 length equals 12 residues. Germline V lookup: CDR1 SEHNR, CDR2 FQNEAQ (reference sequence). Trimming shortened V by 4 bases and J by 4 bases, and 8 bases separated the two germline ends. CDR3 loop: CASSSSQYEQYF. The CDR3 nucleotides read TGTGCCAGCAGCTCATCGCAATACGAGCAGTACTTC.

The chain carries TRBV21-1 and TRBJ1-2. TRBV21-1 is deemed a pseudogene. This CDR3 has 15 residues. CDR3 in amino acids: CASSKALGSWYGYAF. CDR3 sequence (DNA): TGTGCCAGCAGCAAAGCGTTGGGAAGCTGGTATGGCTACGCCTTC.

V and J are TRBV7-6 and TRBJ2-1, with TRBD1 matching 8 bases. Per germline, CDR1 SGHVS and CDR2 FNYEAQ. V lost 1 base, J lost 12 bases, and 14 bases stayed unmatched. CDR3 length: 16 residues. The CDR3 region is CASSLEGQAIVGTQFF. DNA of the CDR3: TGTGCCAGCAGCTTAGAGGGACAGGCCATTGTAGGGACGCAGTTCTTC.

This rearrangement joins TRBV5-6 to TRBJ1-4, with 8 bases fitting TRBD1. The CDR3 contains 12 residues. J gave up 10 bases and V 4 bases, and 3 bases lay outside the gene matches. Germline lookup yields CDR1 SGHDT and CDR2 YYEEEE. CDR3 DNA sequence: TGTGCCAGCAGCCTAGACAGGGGAAAACTGTTTTTT. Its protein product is CASSLDRGKLFF.

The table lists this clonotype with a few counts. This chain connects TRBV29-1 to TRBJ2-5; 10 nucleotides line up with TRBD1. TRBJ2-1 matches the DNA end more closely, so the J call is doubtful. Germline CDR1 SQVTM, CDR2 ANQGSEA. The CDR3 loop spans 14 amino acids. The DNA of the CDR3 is TGCAGCGTTTTCGGGACAGGGGTTTACAATGAGCAGTTCTTC. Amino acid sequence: CSVFGTGVYNEQFF.

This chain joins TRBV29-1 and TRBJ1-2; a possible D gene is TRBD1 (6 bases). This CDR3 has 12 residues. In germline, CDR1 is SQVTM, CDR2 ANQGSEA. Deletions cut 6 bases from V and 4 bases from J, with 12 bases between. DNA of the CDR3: TGCAGCGTCGAACAGGGCGTCTATGGCTACACCTTC. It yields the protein CSVEQGVYGYTF.

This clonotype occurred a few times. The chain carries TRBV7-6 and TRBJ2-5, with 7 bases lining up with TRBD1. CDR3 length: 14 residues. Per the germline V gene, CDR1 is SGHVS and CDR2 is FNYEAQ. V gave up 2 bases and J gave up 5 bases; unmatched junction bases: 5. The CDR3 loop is CASSLSGGSETQYF. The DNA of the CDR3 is TGTGCCAGCAGCTTATCAGGGGGATCCGAGACCCAGTACTTC. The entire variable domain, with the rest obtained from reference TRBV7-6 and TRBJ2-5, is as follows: GAGVSQSPRYKVTKRGQDVALRCDPISGHVSLYWYRQALGQGPEFLTYFNYEAQQDKSGLPNDRFSAERPEGSISTLTIQRTEQRDSAMYRCASSLSGGSETQYFGPGTRLLVL.

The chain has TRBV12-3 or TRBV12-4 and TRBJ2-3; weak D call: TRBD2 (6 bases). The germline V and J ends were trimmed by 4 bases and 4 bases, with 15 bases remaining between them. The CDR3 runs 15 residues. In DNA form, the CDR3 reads TGTGCCAGCAGTTCCCTAGTAGCGGTGGCAGATACGCAGTATTTT. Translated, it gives CASSSLVAVADTQYF.

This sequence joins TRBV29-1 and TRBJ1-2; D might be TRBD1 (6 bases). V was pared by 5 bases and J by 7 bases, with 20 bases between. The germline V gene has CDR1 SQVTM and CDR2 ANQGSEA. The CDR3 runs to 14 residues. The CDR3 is CSVTARGPFSGYTF. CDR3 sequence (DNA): TGCAGCGTTACGGCCCGGGGGCCTTTTAGTGGCTACACCTTC.

CDR3 sequence reads: CASSREGQANVLTF. Here the CDR3 DNA reads TGCGCCAGCAGCCGAGAGGGACAGGCCAACGTCCTGACTTTC. This sequence joins TRBV4-3 and TRBJ2-6; the D gene is possibly TRBD1 (6 bases). This CDR3 is built from 14 residues. The germline V gene encodes CDR1 LGHNA and CDR2 YSLEER. The germline V and J ends were trimmed by 4 bases and 6 bases, with 10 bases remaining between them.

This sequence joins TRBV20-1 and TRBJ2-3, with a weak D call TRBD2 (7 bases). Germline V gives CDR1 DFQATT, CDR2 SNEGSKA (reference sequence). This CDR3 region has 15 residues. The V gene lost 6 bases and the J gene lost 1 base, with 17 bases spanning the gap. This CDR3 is CSARKGEGGTDTQYF. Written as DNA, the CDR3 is TGCAGTGCCCGAAAGGGGGAGGGGGGCACAGATACGCAGTATTTT.

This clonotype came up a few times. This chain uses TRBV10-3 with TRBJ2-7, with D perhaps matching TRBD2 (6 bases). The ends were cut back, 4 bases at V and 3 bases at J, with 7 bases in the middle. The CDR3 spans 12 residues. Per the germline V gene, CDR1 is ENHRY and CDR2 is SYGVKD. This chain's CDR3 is CAISGDFYEQYF. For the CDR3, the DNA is TGTGCCATCAGTGGGGACTTCTACGAGCAGTACTTC.

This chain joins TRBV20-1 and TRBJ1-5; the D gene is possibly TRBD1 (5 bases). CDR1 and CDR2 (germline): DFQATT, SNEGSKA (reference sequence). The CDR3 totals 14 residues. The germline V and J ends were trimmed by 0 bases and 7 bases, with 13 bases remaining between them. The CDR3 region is CSARDGGEEQPQHF. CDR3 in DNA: TGCAGTGCTAGAGATGGAGGGGAGGAACAGCCCCAGCATTTT.

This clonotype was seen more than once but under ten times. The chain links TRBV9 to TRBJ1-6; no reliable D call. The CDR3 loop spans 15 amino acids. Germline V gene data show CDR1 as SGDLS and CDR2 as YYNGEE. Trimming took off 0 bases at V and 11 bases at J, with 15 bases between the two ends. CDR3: CASSVDGTPFTPLHF. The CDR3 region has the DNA TGTGCCAGCAGCGTAGATGGCACTCCCTTCACACCCCTCCACTTT.

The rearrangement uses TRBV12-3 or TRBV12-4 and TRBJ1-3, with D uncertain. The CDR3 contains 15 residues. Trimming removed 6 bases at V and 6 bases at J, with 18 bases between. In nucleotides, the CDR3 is TGTGCCAGCAGCCGACCCGTGGCAGGCACAAACACCATATATTTT. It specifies CASSRPVAGTNTIYF.